The entry that follows covers one T cell receptor (beta chain) sequence. TCRdb analysed the RT-PCR reads with MiXCR anew, one entry per CDR3 protein. Of 500,000 to 550,000 distinct CDR3 sequences listed, less than 10% are singletons. This record comes from a study of response to subunit inactivated influenza vaccine. There are 21 residues in the CDR3. Germline assignment: CDR1 MNHNS and CDR2 SASEGT. V trimming: 2 bases; J trimming: 8 bases; junction bases outside the gene matches: 21. The source is a man in his fifties or sixties who received an inactivated influenza vaccine. This sequence joins TRBV6-1 and TRBJ1-4; 12 bases map to TRBD1. The material was PBMCs from blood, obtained around 2 years after vaccination. CDR3 sequence reads: CASSERRDRGPSAMSREKLFF. The DNA for the CDR3 is TGTGCCAGCAGTGAACGCCGGGACAGGGGGCCGTCTGCAATGAGTCGCGAAAAACTGTTTTTT.